This TCR beta chain was sequenced during a study of PD-L1 blockade in urothelial cancer. As for the study in general: Patients' atezolizumab regimen, 1,200 mg intravenously every 3 weeks, began in the mid-2010s.

Patients had urothelial carcinoma that was locally advanced or metastatic. TCRdb's table, derived via immunoSEQ multiplex PCR, lists solely in-frame clones and lacks some. This table has nearly 30,000 clones, approximately 87% appearing once. With V trimmed by 1 base and J by 5 bases, 7 bases remained unmatched. Per the germline V gene, CDR1 is SNHLY and CDR2 is FYNNEI. The CDR3 extends over 16 amino acids. Sequencing used PBMCs, obtained around atezolizumab (anti-PD-L1) treatment. V usage is TRBV2 and J usage is TRBJ2-5; 10 bases fit TRBD1. The TCR comes from a man aged 50 to 60 with urothelial cancer. The CDR3 coding sequence is TGTGCCAGCAGTGAAGAAACGACAGGGGGCGGTGAGACCCAGTACTTC. Amino acids: CASSEETTGGGETQYF.